This T cell receptor beta chain was found in a study of PD-1 blockade in classical Hodgkin lymphoma. V dropped 6 bases and J dropped 7 bases, with 18 bases sitting between them. CDR3 length equals 14 residues. Germline assignment: CDR1 MGHRA and CDR2 YSYEKL. TCRdb's table, derived via immunoSEQ multiplex PCR, lists solely in-frame clones and lacks some. The sample includes just under 20,000 clones, about 80% of them seen just once. Time point here: newly diagnosed, previously untreated cHL patient sample. The study purified CD4+ T cells from thawed PBMCs using magnetic negative selection. The chain couples TRBV4-1 to TRBJ1-2; perhaps TRBD1 as D (5 bases). The source is a human donor with classical Hodgkin lymphoma. Sequencing was carried out using CD4+ T cells from blood. This CDR3 is CASSEGDHGAGYTF. CDR3 DNA sequence: TGCGCCAGCAGTGAGGGAGACCACGGGGCTGGCTACACCTTC.